The 6 T cell receptor beta chains listed next were all sequenced from one sample in a study of blood T cell repertoires in COVID-19. Profiling relied on immunoSEQ multiplex PCR, and the TCRdb table lists in-frame clones only, not all of them. The sample lists around 250,000 clones, around 82% occurring once. Sequenced material: peripheral blood. The receptors derive from a man aged 40-55 years with active or convalescent COVID-19.

This rearrangement joins TRBV30 to TRBJ1-6, with 7 bases lining up with TRBD1. This CDR3 is built from 13 residues. The V and J ends lost 5 bases and 7 bases, in that order; junction bases with no gene match: 5. Germline V CDR1 and CDR2: GTSNPN, SVGIG (reference sequence). The DNA for the CDR3 is TGTGCCTGGGGGTGGGACAGCAATTCACCCCTCCACTTT. Its protein is CAWGWDSNSPLHF.

The chain recombines TRBV5-4 with TRBJ1-1, with 9 bases that match TRBD1. CDR1 is SGHNT, CDR2 YYREEE, per germline (reference sequence). V lost 4 bases, J lost 0 bases, and 16 bases stayed unmatched. This CDR3 contains 19 residues. In DNA, the CDR3 is TGTGCCAGCAGCAGGGGACAGGGCCCTGGCCGTGCTTTGAACACTGAAGCTTTCTTT. It codes for CASSRGQGPGRALNTEAFF.

This chain uses TRBV6-5 with TRBJ1-2, with 11 bases matching TRBD1. The length of the CDR3 is 15 residues. Trimming at V came to 6 bases and at J to 7 bases, leaving 10 bases not matched to a gene. Germline V CDR1 and CDR2: MNHEY, SVGAGI. CDR3 protein: CASSLTGQGVFGYTF. The CDR3 DNA is TGTGCCAGCAGCCTAACGGGACAGGGGGTTTTTGGCTACACCTTC.

The chain joins TRBV28 to TRBJ2-7; no definite D call. The CDR3 has 12 residues. V was trimmed by 6 bases and J by 2 bases, leaving 8 bases between them. Germline-derived CDR1 and CDR2 are MDHEN and SYDVKM. The CDR3 sequence is CASRQSPYEQYF. CDR3 coding DNA: TGTGCCAGCAGACAGAGCCCCTACGAGCAGTACTTC.

V is TRBV3-1 (or the pseudogene TRBV3-2) and J is TRBJ1-2; D may be TRBD1 (5 bases). CDR1 LGHDT and CDR2 YNNKEL come from the germline V gene (reference sequence). This CDR3 is built from 16 residues. The V end was cut by 1 base, the J end by 8 bases, with 20 bases between. CDR3 sequence reads: CASSQADRQGAWGYTF. CDR3 coding DNA: TGTGCCAGCAGCCAAGCCGACCGGCAGGGTGCTTGGGGCTACACCTTC.

The CDR3 reads CAISIQAGYEQYF. The DNA of the CDR3 is TGTGCCATCAGCATTCAAGCCGGCTACGAGCAGTACTTC. The rearrangement uses TRBV10-3 and TRBJ2-7; D uncertain. The CDR3 runs 13 residues. V gave up 6 bases and J gave up 3 bases, with 12 bases separating them. Germline V lookup: CDR1 ENHRY, CDR2 SYGVKD.